This note documents a single T cell receptor beta chain sequence. Its specificity is unknown. This record comes from a study of CD8+ T cells in alopecia areata. On the study more broadly: Each day, treated patients took oral tofacitinib twice, at 5 to 10 mg per dose. General study results and limits: Against the mouse data, patients shared TCRs less clearly, possibly for HLA reasons. The study also sequences resident alphabeta T cells of normal skin in scalp samples.

CD4+ and CD8+ T cells were sorted from PBMCs stained for CD3, CD4 and CD8. V shed 3 bases and J shed 2 bases, with 13 bases lying between them. CDR1 GTSNPN and CDR2 SVGIG come from the germline V gene (reference sequence). This CDR3 has 14 residues. It was cDNA, reverse transcribed from extracted RNA, that served as the sequencing template. TCRdb keeps only in-frame clones here, not all; method: immunoSEQ multiplex PCR. The table records about 200,000 clones, approximately 61% of them present only once. This specimen consisted of CD4+ T cells sorted from blood, obtained at week 0. This chain links TRBV30 with TRBJ1-2, with D possibly TRBD1 on 6 matching bases. The receptor comes from a human donor with alopecia areata. The CDR3 nucleotides are TGTGCCTGGAGATACAGGGTCGGAAACTATGGCTACACCTTC. This gives the protein CAWRYRVGNYGYTF.